This T cell receptor beta chain was documented in a study of regulatory T cells in long-lasting Graves disease. Regarding the study as a whole: Patients with persistent Graves' had lower TCR diversity than newly diagnosed patients. Whereas approximately 980 public clonotypes were shared by new patients, persistent patients shared more, at around 2,700.

Time point meaning: persistent/refractory GD, antithyroid drugs over 5 years with positive TRAb. With RNA extracted from PBMCs as input, the TCR library was made. Patients of an endocrinology department in Xi'an, China, were included. This clonotype has only a few counts. Antigen: not known. This CDR3 spans 14 amino acids. V gave up 0 bases and J gave up 5 bases, with 10 bases separating them. Germline CDR1 LNHNV, CDR2 YYDKDF (reference sequence). Arm-PCR of CDR3 regions with iRepertoire HTBI primers generated TCR beta libraries. TCRdb processed the multiplex PCR reads anew with MiXCR; each CDR3 protein has one entry. The sample holds about 470,000 distinct CDR3 sequences, less than 25% seen once.

The source was peripheral blood mononuclear cells (PBMCs), collected when the disease was refractory, from a patient treated with antithyroid drugs. This chain joins TRBV15 and TRBJ1-1; the D is unclear. The receptor was isolated from a female donor with Graves disease. The CDR3 loop is CATSREFYVTEAFF. The CDR3 bases are TGTGCCACCAGCAGAGAGTTTTACGTGACTGAAGCTTTCTTT.